The 8 T cell receptor beta chains in this list originate from one sample, sequenced in a study of cytomegalovirus exposure and HLA in healthy donors. Some clones are missing from TCRdb's copy, which holds only in-frame ones; the method was immunoSEQ multiplex PCR. Of about 220,000 clones in the sample, just over 85% are singletons; the top ten hold around 3%. Source material: PBMCs. The receptors were gathered from a woman aged 18-29 years in good health and CMV-seronegative.

This clone was seen just once. The rearrangement joins TRBV27 to TRBJ1-1; a weak D match, TRBD1 (5 bases). The CDR3 spans 16 residues. The V end was cut by 6 bases, the J end by 3 bases, with 20 bases between. Germline V lookup: CDR1 MNHEY, CDR2 SMNVEV (reference sequence). CDR3 coding DNA: TGTGCCAGCAGCCGAAGGTTTACAGGTCTGGACACTGAAGCTTTCTTT. This codes for CASSRRFTGLDTEAFF.

The rearrangement joins TRBV27 to TRBJ2-7, with 9 nucleotides matching TRBD1. Germline V lookup: CDR1 MNHEY, CDR2 SMNVEV (reference sequence). The CDR3 runs to 15 residues. Germline trimming cut 6 bases from V and 2 bases from J; bases unmatched to any gene: 8. CDR3 DNA: TGTGCCAGCAGACCTACAGGGGGCCGAGCCTACGAGCAGTACTTC. It translates to CASRPTGGRAYEQYF.

This sequence joins TRBV27 and TRBJ2-3; 7 bases match TRBD2. Unmatched junction bases numbered 9, after V lost 8 bases and J lost 7 bases. The CDR3 sequence is 13 residues long. CDR1 MNHEY and CDR2 SMNVEV come from the germline V gene (reference sequence). The CDR3, as DNA: TGTGCCAGCGGATGGGGGAGGGGAAATACGCAGTATTTT. It translates to CASGWGRGNTQYF.

V and J are TRBV10-3 and TRBJ1-1; D possibly corresponds to TRBD1 (5 bases). V gave up 6 bases and J gave up 1 base, with 15 bases separating them. CDR3 length: 15 residues. Germline V CDR1 and CDR2: ENHRY, SYGVKD. The CDR3 DNA reads as TGTGCCATCAGGGAGCCGGGGGGGGAGAACACTGAAGCTTTCTTT. The encoded protein is CAIREPGGENTEAFF.

The V and J genes are TRBV9 and TRBJ2-1; 9 bases match TRBD2. Per the germline V gene, CDR1 is SGDLS and CDR2 is YYNGEE. J was trimmed by 0 bases and V by 6 bases; bases with no gene match: 4. The CDR3 runs 15 residues. The CDR3 sequence: CASNPSGNSYNEQFF. CDR3 DNA sequence: TGTGCCAGCAACCCTAGCGGGAACTCCTACAATGAGCAGTTCTTC.

The chain recombines TRBV29-1 with TRBJ2-1, with D possibly matching TRBD2 (6 bases). Looked up from germline, CDR1 is SQVTM and CDR2 is ANQGSEA. The V end was cut by 7 bases, the J end by 1 base, with 11 bases between. The CDR3 runs 13 residues. CDR3 nucleotides: TGCAGCGGGAGGGCCTTTTCCTACAATGAGCAGTTCTTC. Protein sequence: CSGRAFSYNEQFF.

CDR3 protein: CASRASTGGSNEQFF. The CDR3 DNA reads as TGTGCCAGCAGAGCTTCGACAGGGGGGTCCAATGAGCAGTTCTTC. The rearrangement joins TRBV27 to TRBJ2-1; 9 bases line up with TRBD1. Germline CDR1 MNHEY, CDR2 SMNVEV (reference sequence). The CDR3 is 15 residues long. The V and J ends lost 6 bases and 6 bases, in that order; junction bases with no gene match: 9.

The gene calls are TRBV9 and TRBJ1-1, with D perhaps TRBD1 (6 bases). The CDR3 loop spans 17 amino acids. The V end lost 0 bases, the J end lost 4 bases, and 19 bases lay between the germline ends. Germline V gives CDR1 SGDLS, CDR2 YYNGEE. CDR3 in DNA: TGTGCCAGCAGCGTAGAAGGACAGACCAGAAGAGGCACTGAAGCTTTCTTT. It translates to CASSVEGQTRRGTEAFF.